A selection of T cell receptor beta chains follows, all from one sample in a study of control samples from healthy donors and cancer patients. Profiled with immunoSEQ multiplex PCR; TCRdb holds only in-frame clones, not every one. The profile shows 100,000 to 150,000 clones, more than 85% of them singletons. Sequencing was carried out using blood. The receptor set was obtained from a man younger than 35 in good health. The CDR3 runs from the conserved cysteine through the conserved F or W. Each record gives: CDR3 length, D gene, J gene, clone size, V gene, CDR3 protein, CDR3 DNA. A D gene is named only where the DNA matches it firmly. Clone size is shown for a subset of rows, as once, few, many or a class of expanded clone.

CDR3 length: 13
D gene: TRBD1
J gene: TRBJ2-7
clone size: NA
V gene: TRBV27
CDR3 protein: CASGTGDSYEQYF
CDR3 DNA: TGTGCCAGCGGGACAGGGGATAGCTACGAGCAGTACTTC

CDR3 length: 16
D gene: NA
J gene: TRBJ2-1
clone size: NA
V gene: TRBV9
CDR3 protein: CASSYTPEGEGYEQFF
CDR3 DNA: TGTGCCAGCAGCTACACTCCGGAGGGAGAGGGCTATGAGCAGTTCTTC

CDR3 length: 17
D gene: TRBD1
J gene: TRBJ1-1
clone size: NA
V gene: TRBV5-1
CDR3 protein: CASSFSRDRGMDTEAFF
CDR3 DNA: TGCGCCAGCAGCTTTTCACGGGACAGGGGGATGGACACTGAAGCTTTCTTT

CDR3 length: 15
D gene: NA
J gene: TRBJ2-3
clone size: NA
V gene: TRBV2
CDR3 protein: CASSEYTESTDTQYF
CDR3 DNA: TGTGCCAGCAGTGAATATACGGAAAGCACAGATACGCAGTATTTT

CDR3 length: 15
D gene: NA
J gene: TRBJ1-5
clone size: NA
V gene: TRBV4-1
CDR3 protein: CASSQVWGGNQPQHF
CDR3 DNA: TGCGCCAGCAGCCAAGTATGGGGAGGCAATCAGCCCCAGCATTTT

CDR3 length: 11
D gene: NA
J gene: TRBJ2-7
clone size: NA
V gene: TRBV19
CDR3 protein: CASSHRYEQYF
CDR3 DNA: TGTGCCAGTAGTCACAGGTACGAGCAGTACTTC

CDR3 length: 15
D gene: NA
J gene: TRBJ1-5
clone size: NA
V gene: TRBV2
CDR3 protein: CASSVDRRSNQPQHF
CDR3 DNA: TGTGCCAGCAGTGTAGACAGACGTAGCAATCAGCCCCAGCATTTT

CDR3 length: 14
D gene: TRBD1
J gene: TRBJ1-4
clone size: NA
V gene: TRBV2
CDR3 protein: CASSGDRGSEKLFF
CDR3 DNA: TGTGCCAGCAGTGGGGACAGGGGGTCAGAAAAACTGTTTTTT

CDR3 length: 14
D gene: TRBD1
J gene: TRBJ1-1
clone size: once
V gene: TRBV5-1
CDR3 protein: CASSILDRGVAAFF
CDR3 DNA: TGCGCCAGCAGCATCCTCGACAGGGGGGTGGCAGCTTTCTTT

CDR3 length: 13
D gene: NA
J gene: TRBJ2-7
clone size: NA
V gene: TRBV5-6
CDR3 protein: CASSLAPPREQYF
CDR3 DNA: TGTGCCAGCAGCTTGGCGCCCCCCCGCGAGCAGTACTTC

CDR3 length: 14
D gene: NA
J gene: TRBJ1-2
clone size: NA
V gene: TRBV3-1/TRBV3-2
CDR3 protein: CASSQAGQDYGYTF
CDR3 DNA: TGTGCCAGCAGCCAAGCTGGGCAGGACTATGGCTACACCTTC

CDR3 length: 13
D gene: TRBD1
J gene: TRBJ1-2
clone size: NA
V gene: TRBV10-1
CDR3 protein: CASSRDSSYGYTF
CDR3 DNA: TGCGCCAGCAGCCGGGACAGCTCATATGGCTACACCTTC

CDR3 length: 15
D gene: TRBD2
J gene: TRBJ2-1
clone size: NA
V gene: TRBV9
CDR3 protein: CASSGLAVPYNEQFF
CDR3 DNA: TGTGCCAGCAGCGGGCTAGCGGTCCCCTACAATGAGCAGTTCTTC

CDR3 length: 14
D gene: NA
J gene: TRBJ1-1
clone size: NA
V gene: TRBV11-2
CDR3 protein: CASSFEQGYTEAFF
CDR3 DNA: TGTGCCAGCAGCTTCGAGCAGGGGTACACTGAAGCTTTCTTT

CDR3 length: 15
D gene: NA
J gene: TRBJ1-4
clone size: NA
V gene: TRBV4-1
CDR3 protein: CASSQVGGQYEKLFF
CDR3 DNA: TGCGCCAGCAGCCAAGTCGGGGGGCAGTATGAAAAACTGTTTTTT

CDR3 length: 15
D gene: NA
J gene: TRBJ1-3
clone size: NA
V gene: TRBV30
CDR3 protein: CAWSPGPLTRNTIYF
CDR3 DNA: TGTGCCTGGAGTCCGGGACCGCTTACTAGAAACACCATATATTTT

CDR3 length: 12
D gene: NA
J gene: TRBJ2-7
clone size: NA
V gene: TRBV19
CDR3 protein: CASSMLGDEQYF
CDR3 DNA: TGTGCCAGTAGTATGTTAGGAGACGAGCAGTACTTC

CDR3 length: 12
D gene: NA
J gene: TRBJ2-7
clone size: NA
V gene: TRBV2
CDR3 protein: CASSPVYDEQYF
CDR3 DNA: TGTGCCAGCAGCCCCGTTTACGACGAGCAGTACTTC

CDR3 length: 16
D gene: TRBD2
J gene: TRBJ2-1
clone size: NA
V gene: TRBV5-1
CDR3 protein: CASSLRTSGGYNEQFF
CDR3 DNA: TGCGCCAGCAGCTTAAGGACTAGCGGGGGGTACAATGAGCAGTTCTTC

CDR3 length: 15
D gene: NA
J gene: TRBJ2-2
clone size: NA
V gene: TRBV7-2
CDR3 protein: CASSLSTANTGELFF
CDR3 DNA: TGTGCCAGCAGCTTGTCGACAGCGAACACCGGGGAGCTGTTTTTT